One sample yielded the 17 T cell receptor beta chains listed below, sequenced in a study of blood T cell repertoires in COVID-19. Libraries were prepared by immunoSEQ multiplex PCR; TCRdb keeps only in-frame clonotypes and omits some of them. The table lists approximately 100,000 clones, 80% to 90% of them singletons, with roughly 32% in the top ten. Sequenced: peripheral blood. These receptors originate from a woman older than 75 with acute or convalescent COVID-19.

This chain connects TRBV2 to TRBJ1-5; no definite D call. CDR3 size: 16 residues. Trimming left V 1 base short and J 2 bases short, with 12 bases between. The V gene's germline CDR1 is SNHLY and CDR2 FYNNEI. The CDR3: CASSEGSRRGNQPQHF. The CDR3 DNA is TGTGCCAGCAGTGAAGGCTCCCGTCGGGGCAATCAGCCCCAGCATTTT.

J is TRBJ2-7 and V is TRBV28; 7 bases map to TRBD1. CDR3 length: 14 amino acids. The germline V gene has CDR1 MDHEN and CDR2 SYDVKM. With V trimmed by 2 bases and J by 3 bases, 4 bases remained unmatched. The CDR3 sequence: CASSLVAGGYEQYF. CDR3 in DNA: TGTGCCAGCAGTTTAGTGGCAGGGGGCTACGAGCAGTACTTC.

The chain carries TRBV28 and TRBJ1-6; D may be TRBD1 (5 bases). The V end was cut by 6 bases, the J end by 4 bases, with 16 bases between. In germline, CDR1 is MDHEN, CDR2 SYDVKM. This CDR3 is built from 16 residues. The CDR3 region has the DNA TGTGCCAGCAGCCGCCTGGGGGGGGAGTATAATTCACCCCTCCACTTT. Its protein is CASSRLGGEYNSPLHF.

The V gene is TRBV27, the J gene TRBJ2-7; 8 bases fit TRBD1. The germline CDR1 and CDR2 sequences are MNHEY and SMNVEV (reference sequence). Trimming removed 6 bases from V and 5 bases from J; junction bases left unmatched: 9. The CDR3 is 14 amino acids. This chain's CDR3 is CASRSGTGVHEQYF. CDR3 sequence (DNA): TGTGCCAGCAGATCCGGGACAGGCGTCCACGAGCAGTACTTC.

The CDR3 DNA is TGTGCCAGCAGTCCCGAACAGTGGCCTAGCAATCAGCCCCAGCATTTT. It is translated as CASSPEQWPSNQPQHF. The chain is built from TRBV7-8 and TRBJ1-5; no clear D gene. Trimming pared 6 bases from V and 0 bases from J, leaving 15 bases between. The CDR3 totals 16 residues. Germline V gene data show CDR1 as SGHVS and CDR2 as FQNEAQ.

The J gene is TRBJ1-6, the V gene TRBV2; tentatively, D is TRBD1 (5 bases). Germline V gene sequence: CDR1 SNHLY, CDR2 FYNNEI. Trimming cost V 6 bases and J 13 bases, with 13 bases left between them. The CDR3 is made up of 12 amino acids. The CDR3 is CASRGQGVPLHF. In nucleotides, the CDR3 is TGTGCCAGCAGAGGACAAGGTGTGCCCCTCCACTTT.

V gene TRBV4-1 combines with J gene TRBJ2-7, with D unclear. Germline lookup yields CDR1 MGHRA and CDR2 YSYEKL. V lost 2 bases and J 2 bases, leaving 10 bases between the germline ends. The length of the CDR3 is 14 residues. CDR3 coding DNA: TGCGCCAGCAGCCAACAGGAAAACGCCTACGAGCAGTACTTC. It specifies CASSQQENAYEQYF.

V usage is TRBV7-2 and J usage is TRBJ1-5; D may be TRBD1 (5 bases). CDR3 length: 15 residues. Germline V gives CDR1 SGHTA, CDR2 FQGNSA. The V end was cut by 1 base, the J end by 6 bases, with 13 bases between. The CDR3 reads CASSLVIGVGQPQHF. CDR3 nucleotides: TGTGCCAGCAGCTTAGTCATAGGGGTCGGTCAGCCCCAGCATTTT.

This chain's CDR3 is CASSAWDRVKYGYTF. CDR3 sequence (DNA): TGTGCCAGCAGTGCCTGGGACAGGGTTAAATATGGCTACACCTTC. The chain joins TRBV28 to TRBJ1-2; 9 nucleotides match TRBD1. The CDR3 runs 15 residues. CDR1 MDHEN and CDR2 SYDVKM come from the germline V gene. The junction had 9 bases not matched to a gene; V was cut back by 5 bases and J by 5 bases.

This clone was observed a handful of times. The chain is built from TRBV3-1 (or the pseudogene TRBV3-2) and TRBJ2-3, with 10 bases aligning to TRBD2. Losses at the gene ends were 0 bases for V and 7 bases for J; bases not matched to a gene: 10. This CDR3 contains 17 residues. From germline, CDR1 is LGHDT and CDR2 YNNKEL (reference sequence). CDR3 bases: TGTGCCAGCAGCCAAGAGAGTTCAGCGGGGGGGGTTAATACGCAGTATTTT. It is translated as CASSQESSAGGVNTQYF.

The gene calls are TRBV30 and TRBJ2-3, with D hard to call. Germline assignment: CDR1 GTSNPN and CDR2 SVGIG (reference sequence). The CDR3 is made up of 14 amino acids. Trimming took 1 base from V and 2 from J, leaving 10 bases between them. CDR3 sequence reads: CAWSARRYTDTQYF. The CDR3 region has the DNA TGTGCCTGGAGTGCTAGGCGGTACACAGATACGCAGTATTTT.

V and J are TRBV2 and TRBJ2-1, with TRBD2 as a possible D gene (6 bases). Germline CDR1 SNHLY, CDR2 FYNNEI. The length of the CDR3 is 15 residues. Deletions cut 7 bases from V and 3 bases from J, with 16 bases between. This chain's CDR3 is CASIIELAIYNEQFF. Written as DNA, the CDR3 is TGTGCCAGCATCATCGAACTAGCTATCTACAATGAGCAGTTCTTC.

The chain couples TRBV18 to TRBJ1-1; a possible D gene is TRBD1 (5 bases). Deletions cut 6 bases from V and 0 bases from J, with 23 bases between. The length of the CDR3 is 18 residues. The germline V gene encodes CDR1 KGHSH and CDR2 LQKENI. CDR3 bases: TGTGCCAGCTCCCCCTTTGGGCAGGGAGGTGGCATGAACACTGAAGCTTTCTTT. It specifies CASSPFGQGGGMNTEAFF.

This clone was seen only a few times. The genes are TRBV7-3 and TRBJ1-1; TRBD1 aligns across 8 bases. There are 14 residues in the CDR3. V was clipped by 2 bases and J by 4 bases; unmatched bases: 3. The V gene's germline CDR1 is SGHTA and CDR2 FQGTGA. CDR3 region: CASSLQGAGTEAFF. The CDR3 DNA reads TGTGCCAGCAGCTTACAGGGGGCGGGCACTGAAGCTTTCTTT.

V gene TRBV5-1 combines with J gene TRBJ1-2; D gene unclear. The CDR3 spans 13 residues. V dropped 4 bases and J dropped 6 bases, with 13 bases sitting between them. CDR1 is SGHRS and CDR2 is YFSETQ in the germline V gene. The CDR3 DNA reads TGCGCCAGCAGCAACGGTCTCTTAGATGGCTACACCTTC. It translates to CASSNGLLDGYTF.

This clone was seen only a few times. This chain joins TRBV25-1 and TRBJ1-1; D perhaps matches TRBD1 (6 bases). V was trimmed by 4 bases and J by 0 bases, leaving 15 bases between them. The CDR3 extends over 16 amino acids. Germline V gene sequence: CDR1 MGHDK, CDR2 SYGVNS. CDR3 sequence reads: CASSGTGFAMNTEAFF. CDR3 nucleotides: TGTGCCAGCAGTGGAACAGGGTTCGCAATGAACACTGAAGCTTTCTTT.

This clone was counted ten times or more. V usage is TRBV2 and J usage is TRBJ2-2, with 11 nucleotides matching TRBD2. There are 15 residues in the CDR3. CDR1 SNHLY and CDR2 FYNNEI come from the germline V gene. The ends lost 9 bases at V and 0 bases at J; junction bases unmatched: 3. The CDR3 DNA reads TGTGCCAGTAGACTAGCGGGGACGAACACCGGGGAGCTGTTTTTT. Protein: CASRLAGTNTGELFF.